This T cell receptor (beta chain) comes out of a study of beta chain features in type 1 diabetes. Overall study results and limits: When VDJ junctions were examined, type 1 diabetes patients showed fewer insertions and more deletions. Sampled from patients, naive, central memory and Treg TCRB repertoires appeared more similar than those sampled from healthy donors.

Regarding this clone: What it binds is not known.

There are 14 residues in the CDR3. V was pared by 6 bases and J by 2 bases, with 2 bases of the junction left unmatched. Germline CDR1 reads SNHLY; CDR2 reads FYNNEI. Central memory, naive, regulatory and stem cell-like memory CD4+ cells were sorted by CD45RO/CCR7/CD25/CD127/CD95/CD27. Of the isolated RNA, all was reverse transcribed, and so the sequenced material was expressed TCRB transcripts. TCRdb keeps only in-frame clones here, not all; method: immunoSEQ multiplex PCR. The sample includes around 250,000 clones, 55% to 70% of them seen just once. V gene TRBV2 combines with J gene TRBJ2-3; 10 nucleotides align to TRBD1. This sequence originates from a man in his thirties or forties in good health. The sample comprised naive CD4+ T cells from blood. In nucleotides, the CDR3 is TGTGCCAGCAGAGGGACAGGGGCCACAGATACGCAGTATTTT. Residues: CASRGTGATDTQYF. Combining the CDR3 with reference TRBV2 and TRBJ2-3 gives the whole variable domain EPEVTQTPSHQVTQMGQEVILRCVPISNHLYFYWYRQILGQKVEFLVSFYNNEISEKSEIFDDQFSVERPDGSNFTLKIRSTKLEDSAMYFCASRGTGATDTQYFGPGTRLTVL.